The following is a TCR beta chain sequence with its context. This sample was included in a study of T cell responses to AZD1222 COVID-19 vaccine. Clones were read by immunoSEQ multiplex PCR, and TCRdb kept only the in-frame ones, dropping some. The sample shows some 150,000 clones, approximately 90% of them seen only once. The CDR3 extends over 16 amino acids. CDR1 is PRHDT, CDR2 FYEKMQ, per germline (reference sequence). V lost 1 base and J 8 bases, leaving 20 bases between the germline ends. The receptor comes from an adult who had recovered from COVID-19. This specimen consisted of peripheral blood, obtained after recovery from COVID-19. The chain couples TRBV13 to TRBJ1-1, with TRBD1 as a possible D gene (6 bases). The CDR3 DNA sequence: TGTGCCAGCAGCTTAGCCCAGGGGAACAGAATAGTCGAAGCTTTCTTT. It yields the protein CASSLAQGNRIVEAFF.